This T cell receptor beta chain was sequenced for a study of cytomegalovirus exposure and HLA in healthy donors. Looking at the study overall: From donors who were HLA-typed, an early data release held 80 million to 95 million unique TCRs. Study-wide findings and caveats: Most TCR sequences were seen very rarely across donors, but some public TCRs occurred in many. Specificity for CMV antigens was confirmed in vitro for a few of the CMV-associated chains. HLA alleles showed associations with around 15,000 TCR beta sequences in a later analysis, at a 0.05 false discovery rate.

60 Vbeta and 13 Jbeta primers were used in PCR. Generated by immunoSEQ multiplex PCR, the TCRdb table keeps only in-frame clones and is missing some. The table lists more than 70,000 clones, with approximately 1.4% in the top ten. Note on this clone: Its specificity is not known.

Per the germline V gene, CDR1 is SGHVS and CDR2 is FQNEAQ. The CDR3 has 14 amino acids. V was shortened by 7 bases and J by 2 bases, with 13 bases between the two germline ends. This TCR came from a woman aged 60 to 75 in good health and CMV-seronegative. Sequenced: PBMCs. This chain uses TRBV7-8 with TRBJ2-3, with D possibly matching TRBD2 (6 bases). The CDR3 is CASNPTGATDTQYF. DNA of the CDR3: TGTGCCAGCAACCCCACGGGAGCCACAGATACGCAGTATTTT.